This T cell receptor beta chain was identified during a study of T cell changes during pregnancy in multiple sclerosis. This CDR3 has 16 residues. The V segment lost 7 bases and the J segment 2 bases; nucleotides outside the gene matches: 13. The V gene's germline CDR1 is SQVTM and CDR2 ANQGSEA. Method: immunoSEQ multiplex PCR; TCRdb's copy keeps in-frame clones and lacks some. The sample yields 45,000 to 50,000 clones, roughly nine tenths seen once. This receptor was identified in a female donor in good health, enrolled as a control in a pregnancy study. The sample consisted of CD4+ T cells from peripheral blood mononuclear cells, taken in the second trimester of pregnancy. This chain links TRBV29-1 with TRBJ2-3; the match to TRBD2 covers 9 bases. For the CDR3, the DNA is TGCAGCGGGACCCGTAGTAGCGGGGGATTCACAGATACGCAGTATTTT. This codes for CSGTRSSGGFTDTQYF.